Below are 32 T cell receptor beta chains sequenced from a single sample in a study of shared clonotypes between healthy human individuals. Measured with immunoSEQ multiplex PCR; TCRdb has only the in-frame clones, and not every one. This table holds more than 2,000,000 clones, approximately 93% found once. The sample was naive CD4+ T cells from PBMCs. Subset here: CD45RA+ positively selected. The receptors originated from a man younger than 30 in good health. Some clones in this sample may be carry-over from other donors' samples.

The genes are TRBV7-9 and TRBJ2-3; 8 bases agree with TRBD2. V lost 6 bases, J lost 2 bases, and 10 bases stayed unmatched. Per the germline V gene, CDR1 is SEHNR and CDR2 is FQNEAQ (reference sequence). The CDR3 is made up of 16 amino acids. CDR3 amino acids: CASRFSGTATTDTQYF. Written as DNA, the CDR3 is TGTGCCAGCAGGTTTAGCGGGACGGCCACCACAGATACGCAGTATTTT.

The V call is TRBV6-5, the J call TRBJ2-5, with D tentatively TRBD1 or TRBD2 (5 bases each). The CDR3 runs to 14 residues. The germline gives CDR1 MNHEY, CDR2 SVGAGI. V lost 7 bases, J lost 1 base, and 13 bases lay in between. The CDR3 DNA follows: TGTGCCAGCACCCCCGCTGGGGGCCAAGAGACCCAGTACTTC. It is translated as CASTPAGGQETQYF.

The chain couples TRBV2 to TRBJ2-7, with 11 nucleotides matching TRBD1. The CDR3 covers 13 residues. The V segment lost 6 bases and the J segment 4 bases; nucleotides outside the gene matches: 2. Germline lookup yields CDR1 SNHLY and CDR2 FYNNEI. The CDR3 is CASRGQGDYEQYF. CDR3 nucleotides: TGTGCCAGCAGGGGACAGGGGGATTACGAGCAGTACTTC.

This clone was seen once. Other DNA sequences in this specimen translate into the identical CDR3. The V call is TRBV28, the J call TRBJ1-3; D is ambiguous. There are 13 residues in the CDR3. The V and J ends lost 6 bases and 4 bases respectively, with 10 bases between them. Per germline, CDR1 MDHEN and CDR2 SYDVKM. Written as DNA, the CDR3 is TGTGCCAGCAGGCGAGGATCAGGAAACACCATATATTTT. Encoded protein: CASRRGSGNTIYF.

As concerns this clone: Other DNA sequences in this sample translate to the same CDR3. The CDR3 bases are TGTGCCAGCAGCCTAGCGGTGAGCTCCTACAATGAGCAGTTCTTC. It specifies CASSLAVSSYNEQFF. The chain combines TRBV2 with TRBJ2-1, with TRBD2 matching over 7 bases. The CDR3 covers 15 residues. From germline, CDR1 is SNHLY and CDR2 FYNNEI. V lost 6 bases, J lost 0 bases, and 5 bases stayed unmatched.

This clone was detected once. The V call is TRBV7-9, the J call TRBJ2-2, with D perhaps matching TRBD1 or TRBD2 (5 bases each). This CDR3 has 17 residues. Looked up from germline, CDR1 is SEHNR and CDR2 is FQNEAQ (reference sequence). The germline V and J ends were trimmed by 5 bases and 3 bases, with 19 bases remaining between them. The CDR3 nucleotides read TGTGCCAGCAGCCACCGTATACGGAGAGGGGACACCGGGGAGCTGTTTTTT. Translation: CASSHRIRRGDTGELFF. The whole variable domain, filled in from reference TRBV7-9 and TRBJ2-2, reads DTGVSQNPRHKITKRGQNVTFRCDPISEHNRLYWYRQTLGQGPEFLTYFQNEAQLEKSRLLSDRFSAERPKGSFSTLEIQRTEQGDSAMYLCASSHRIRRGDTGELFFGEGSRLTVL.

The chain combines TRBV13 with TRBJ2-7; 11 bases are a match to TRBD1. Germline CDR1 and CDR2: PRHDT and FYEKMQ (reference sequence). The length of the CDR3 is 16 residues. V dropped 5 bases and J dropped 2; count of bases not matched to a gene: 8. The CDR3 DNA reads as TGTGCCAGCAGCCACTACCGGGACAGGGGGACCTACGAGCAGTACTTC. It specifies CASSHYRDRGTYEQYF.

About this clone: Other DNA sequences in the same sample also yield this CDR3. The genes are TRBV28 and TRBJ1-2; D unclear. Germline V gene lookup returns CDR1 MDHEN and CDR2 SYDVKM. V was clipped by 6 bases and J by 4 bases, with 9 bases between them. The CDR3 has 12 residues. The CDR3 DNA reads as TGTGCCAGCAGAGTCGGGAGCTATGGCTACACCTTC. Translation gives CASRVGSYGYTF.

In the case of this clone: Distinct nucleotide sequences in the sample also encode this CDR3. V is TRBV6-6 and J is TRBJ1-5; D might be TRBD1 (6 bases). CDR3 length equals 15 residues. Per the germline V gene, CDR1 is MNHNY and CDR2 is SVGAGI (reference sequence). Trimming took 0 bases from V and 0 from J, leaving 6 bases between them. This chain's CDR3 is CASSYSGGSNQPQHF. As DNA, the CDR3 is TGTGCCAGCAGTTACTCAGGGGGTAGCAATCAGCCCCAGCATTTT.

The CDR3 here is CASSRLMNTGELFF. In nucleotides, the CDR3 is TGTGCCAGCAGTCGGCTGATGAACACCGGGGAGCTGTTTTTT. V usage is TRBV7-8 and J usage is TRBJ2-2; D gene uncertain. The CDR3 length is 14 residues. CDR1 is SGHVS, CDR2 FQNEAQ, per germline. V lost 6 bases, J lost 1 base, and 9 bases lay in between.

V usage is TRBV19 and J usage is TRBJ2-1; no clear D gene. Trimming shortened V by 5 bases and J by 0 bases, and 11 bases separated the two germline ends. Germline V lookup: CDR1 LNHDA, CDR2 SQIVND (reference sequence). The CDR3 sequence is 15 residues long. CDR3 region: CASSATSASYNEQFF. The CDR3 DNA is TGTGCCAGTAGTGCTACCAGCGCCTCCTACAATGAGCAGTTCTTC.

This sequence joins TRBV19 and TRBJ1-1, with D possibly TRBD1 on 6 matching bases. This CDR3 comprises 15 residues. The germline gives CDR1 LNHDA, CDR2 SQIVND (reference sequence). V was clipped by 6 bases and J by 5 bases, with 19 bases between them. For the CDR3, the DNA is TGTGCCAGTAGCCGGGGGGCCTTCTTAGGGACTGAAGCTTTCTTT. Encoded protein: CASSRGAFLGTEAFF.

The chain is built from TRBV2 and TRBJ2-7, with D possibly TRBD1 on 5 matching bases. The CDR3 is made up of 12 amino acids. The germline V gene encodes CDR1 SNHLY and CDR2 FYNNEI. V gave up 7 bases and J gave up 3 bases, with 10 bases separating them. The CDR3 protein is CASNDRSYEQYF. The CDR3 DNA sequence: TGTGCCAGCAACGACAGAAGCTACGAGCAGTACTTC.

This rearrangement joins TRBV11-2 to TRBJ2-5; TRBD2 matches 11 bases. J was trimmed by 2 bases and V by 2 bases; bases with no gene match: 4. This CDR3 is built from 16 residues. Per germline, CDR1 SGHAT and CDR2 FQNNGV. The CDR3 DNA reads as TGTGCCAGCAGCTTATCCCCTAGCGGGAGGCAAGAGACCCAGTACTTC. Its translation is CASSLSPSGRQETQYF.

The V gene is TRBV18, the J gene TRBJ2-7, with 7 nucleotides matching TRBD1. This CDR3 is built from 15 residues. Looked up from germline, CDR1 is KGHSH and CDR2 is LQKENI. V shed 3 bases, J shed 5 bases, and the junction held 10 bases outside the gene matches. The CDR3 coding sequence is TGTGCCAGCTCACCCGGGACCTTACAGGGGAACGAGCAGTACTTC. The encoded protein is CASSPGTLQGNEQYF.

The CDR3 protein is CASRRTGVFNYGYTF. In nucleotides, the CDR3 is TGTGCCAGCAGAAGGACAGGAGTCTTTAACTATGGCTACACCTTC. The rearrangement joins TRBV28 to TRBJ1-2, with 7 bases identical to TRBD1. The CDR3 consists of 15 residues. Trimming at V came to 6 bases and at J to 1 base, leaving 8 bases not matched to a gene. The germline CDR1 and CDR2 sequences are MDHEN and SYDVKM.

This rearrangement joins TRBV7-2 to TRBJ2-5; D unresolved. V lost 8 bases and J 0 bases, leaving 19 bases between the germline ends. CDR3 size: 16 residues. Germline values: CDR1 SGHTA, CDR2 FQGNSA. DNA of the CDR3: TGTGCCAGCCGTCCCTCGGGTACTGCGTACCAAGAGACCCAGTACTTC. It is translated as CASRPSGTAYQETQYF. The full variable domain, rest sourced from reference TRBV7-2 and TRBJ2-5, is GAGVSQSPSNKVTEKGKDVELRCDPISGHTALYWYRQSLGQGLEFLIYFQGNSAPDKSGLPSDRFSAERTGGSVSTLTIQRTQQEDSAVYLCASRPSGTAYQETQYFGPGTRLLVL.

The chain links TRBV11-2 to TRBJ1-1, with a tentative D call TRBD1 (5 bases). Trimming removed 1 base from V and 4 bases from J, with 10 bases in between. CDR1 and CDR2 (germline): SGHAT, FQNNGV. The CDR3 loop spans 14 amino acids. DNA of the CDR3: TGTGCCAGCAGCTTAGTGGTGGGGACCACTGAAGCTTTCTTT. Its translation: CASSLVVGTTEAFF.

The J gene is TRBJ2-3, the V gene TRBV2, with TRBD2 as a possible D gene (6 bases). Trimming took 5 bases from V and 5 from J, leaving 17 bases between them. The CDR3 is 15 residues long. Per germline, CDR1 SNHLY and CDR2 FYNNEI. The CDR3 DNA reads as TGTGCCAGCAGTAAGGCGATAACGGGAGTAGATACGCAGTATTTT. Protein: CASSKAITGVDTQYF.

This clone was seen a single time. V gene TRBV2 combines with J gene TRBJ2-7; tentatively, D is TRBD1 (5 bases). Trimming left V 5 bases short and J 6 bases short, with 14 bases between. Germline values: CDR1 SNHLY, CDR2 FYNNEI. The CDR3 length is 13 residues. Here the CDR3 reads CASSQGSAGEQYF. The CDR3, as DNA: TGTGCCAGCAGTCAGGGCTCGGCCGGCGAGCAGTACTTC.

V is TRBV7-9 and J is TRBJ2-1, with D maybe TRBD2 (5 bases). This CDR3 has 16 residues. Per the germline V gene, CDR1 is SEHNR and CDR2 is FQNEAQ (reference sequence). The V and J ends lost 0 bases and 9 bases respectively, with 18 bases between them. The CDR3 region is CASSLAAPSGVGEQFF. The CDR3 DNA sequence: TGTGCCAGCAGCTTAGCGGCGCCCTCCGGGGTTGGTGAGCAGTTCTTC.

The chain recombines TRBV5-1 with TRBJ1-4; D uncertain. Between the trimmed V and J ends, which lost 3 bases and 8 bases, there was a span of 17 bases. This CDR3 has 15 residues. Germline loops: CDR1 SGHRS, CDR2 YFSETQ. CDR3 DNA sequence: TGCGCCAGCAGCTCCGCTTTCGGGGTATGGGAAAAACTGTTTTTT. This translates into CASSSAFGVWEKLFF.

The J gene is TRBJ1-4, the V gene TRBV5-1; 7 bases match TRBD1. Looked up from germline, CDR1 is SGHRS and CDR2 is YFSETQ. Trimming at V came to 5 bases and at J to 8 bases, leaving 15 bases not matched to a gene. The CDR3 spans 16 residues. CDR3 sequence: CASREGKTGVFEKLFF. CDR3 nucleotides: TGCGCCAGCAGGGAGGGCAAAACAGGGGTTTTCGAAAAACTGTTTTTT.

The J gene is TRBJ2-7, the V gene TRBV28, with TRBD1 identical over 7 bases. The V and J ends lost 5 bases and 6 bases, in that order; junction bases with no gene match: 7. Germline V CDR1 and CDR2: MDHEN, SYDVKM. The CDR3 contains 13 residues. CDR3 bases: TGTGCCAGCAGTCCGGGACAGATGTTCGAGCAGTACTTC. Residues: CASSPGQMFEQYF. The full variable domain, its missing parts supplied by reference TRBV28 and TRBJ2-7, is DVKVTQSSRYLVKRTGEKVFLECVQDMDHENMFWYRQDPGLGLRLIYFSYDVKMKEKGDIPEGYSVSREKKERFSLILESASTNQTSMYLCASSPGQMFEQYFGPGTRLTVT.

The rearrangement uses TRBV5-6 and TRBJ1-5; a possible D gene is TRBD1 (6 bases). Per germline, CDR1 SGHDT and CDR2 YYEEEE. The CDR3 runs 16 residues. V lost 1 base to trimming and J lost 6 bases, with 17 bases between them. The CDR3 nucleotides read TGTGCCAGCAGCTTGACTGGGGGGGGGCTCGGTCAGCCCCAGCATTTT. It translates to CASSLTGGGLGQPQHF. The whole variable domain, remainder taken from reference TRBV5-6 and TRBJ1-5, is DAGVTQSPTHLIKTRGQQVTLRCSPKSGHDTVSWYQQALGQGPQFIFQYYEEEERQRGNFPDRFSGHQFPNYSSELNVNALLLGDSALYLCASSLTGGGLGQPQHFGDGTRLSIL.

The J gene is TRBJ1-3, the V gene TRBV15; 8 nucleotides match TRBD1. Germline V gives CDR1 LNHNV, CDR2 YYDKDF (reference sequence). V shed 3 bases, J shed 5 bases, and the junction held 6 bases outside the gene matches. This CDR3 comprises 15 residues. CDR3 DNA: TGTGCCACCAGCAGCCTAGGGACAGGCCGAAACACCATATATTTT. Its translation is CATSSLGTGRNTIYF.

J is TRBJ2-5 and V is TRBV30, with D possibly being TRBD1 (5 bases). The CDR3 contains 14 residues. Germline CDR1 reads GTSNPN; CDR2 reads SVGIG (reference sequence). Trimming left V 2 bases short and J 1 base short, with 11 bases between. CDR3 nucleotide sequence: TGTGCCTGGAGTCGACAGCTTCCCCAAGAGACCCAGTACTTC. It is translated as CAWSRQLPQETQYF.

This rearrangement joins TRBV5-5 to TRBJ2-2, with a possible D match to TRBD2 (5 bases). The V end was cut by 0 bases, the J end by 2 bases, with 11 bases between. Germline CDR1 SGHKS, CDR2 YYEKEE (reference sequence). There are 16 residues in the CDR3. The CDR3 region has the DNA TGTGCCAGCAGCTTGGTTACTAGATCAAACACCGGGGAGCTGTTTTTT. Its protein is CASSLVTRSNTGELFF.

This clone was seen a single time. The rearrangement links TRBV7-2 to TRBJ2-1; TRBD2 matches at 8 bases. Trimming removed 5 bases from V and 7 bases from J; junction bases left unmatched: 7. The CDR3 has 14 residues. Germline CDR1 is SGHTA and CDR2 is FQGNSA. The CDR3: CASSKAGTSNEQFF. The CDR3 bases are TGTGCCAGCAGCAAAGCCGGGACTAGTAATGAGCAGTTCTTC. Complete variable domain (other parts from reference TRBV7-2 and TRBJ2-1): GAGVSQSPSNKVTEKGKDVELRCDPISGHTALYWYRQSLGQGLEFLIYFQGNSAPDKSGLPSDRFSAERTGGSVSTLTIQRTQQEDSAVYLCASSKAGTSNEQFFGPGTRLTVL.

The V gene is TRBV5-1, the J gene TRBJ2-5; 10 positions match TRBD1. Germline V gene lookup returns CDR1 SGHRS and CDR2 YFSETQ. The CDR3 loop spans 15 amino acids. Germline trimming cut 3 bases from V and 3 bases from J; bases unmatched to any gene: 5. The CDR3 DNA sequence: TGCGCCAGCAGCTACCTTGGACAGGGGGAAGAGACCCAGTACTTC. It yields the protein CASSYLGQGEETQYF.

This clone was seen once. V gene TRBV5-1 combines with J gene TRBJ2-3; 8 positions match TRBD1. The ends lost 4 bases at V and 2 bases at J; junction bases unmatched: 6. The germline gives CDR1 SGHRS, CDR2 YFSETQ. The CDR3 has 15 amino acids. CDR3 sequence: CASSLRGLNTDTQYF. CDR3 DNA sequence: TGCGCCAGCAGCCTCAGGGGGCTTAACACAGATACGCAGTATTTT.

Points on this clone: At the DNA level, this CDR3 is encoded by other sequences in the same sample as well. This sequence joins TRBV7-9 and TRBJ1-1; no reliable D call. Germline V lookup: CDR1 SEHNR, CDR2 FQNEAQ (reference sequence). V was shortened by 0 bases and J by 4 bases, with 6 bases between the two germline ends. This CDR3 comprises 13 residues. The CDR3 nucleotides are TGTGCCAGCAGCTTAGCGCCGGGCACTGAAGCTTTCTTT. It codes for CASSLAPGTEAFF.